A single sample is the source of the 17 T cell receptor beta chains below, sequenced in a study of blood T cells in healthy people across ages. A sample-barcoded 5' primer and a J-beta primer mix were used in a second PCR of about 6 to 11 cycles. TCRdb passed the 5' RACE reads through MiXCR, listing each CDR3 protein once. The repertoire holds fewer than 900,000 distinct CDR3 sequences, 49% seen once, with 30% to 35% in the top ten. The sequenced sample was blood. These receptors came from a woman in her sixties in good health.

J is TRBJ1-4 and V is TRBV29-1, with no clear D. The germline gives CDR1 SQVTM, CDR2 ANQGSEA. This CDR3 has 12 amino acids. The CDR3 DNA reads TGCAGTGCCCGGGAAGCTAATGAAAAACTGTTTTTT. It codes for CSAREANEKLFF.

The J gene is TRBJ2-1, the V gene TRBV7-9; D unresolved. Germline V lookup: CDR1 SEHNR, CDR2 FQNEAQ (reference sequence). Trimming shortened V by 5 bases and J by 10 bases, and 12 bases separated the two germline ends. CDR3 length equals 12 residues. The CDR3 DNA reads TGTGCCAGCAGCCAAGGGCGACCGGAGCAGTTCTTC. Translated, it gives CASSQGRPEQFF.

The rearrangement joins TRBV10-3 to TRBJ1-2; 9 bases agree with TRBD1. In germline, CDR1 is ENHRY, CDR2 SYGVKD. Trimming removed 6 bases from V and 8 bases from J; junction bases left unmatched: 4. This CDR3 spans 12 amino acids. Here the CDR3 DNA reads TGTGCCATCAGGCGGACAGGGGACGGCTACACCTTC. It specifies CAIRRTGDGYTF.

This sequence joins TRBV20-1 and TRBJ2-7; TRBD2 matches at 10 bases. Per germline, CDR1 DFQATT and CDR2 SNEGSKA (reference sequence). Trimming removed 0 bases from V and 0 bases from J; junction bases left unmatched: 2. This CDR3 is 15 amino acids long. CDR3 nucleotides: TGCAGTGCTAGAGATCCTAGCGGGAGCTCCTACGAGCAGTACTTC. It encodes CSARDPSGSSYEQYF.

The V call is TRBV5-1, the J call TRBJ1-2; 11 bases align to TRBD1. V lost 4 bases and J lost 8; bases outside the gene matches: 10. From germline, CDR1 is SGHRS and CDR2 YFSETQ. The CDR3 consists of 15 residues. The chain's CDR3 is CASSLEDRGRGGYTF. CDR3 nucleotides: TGCGCCAGCAGCCTGGAGGACAGGGGGCGAGGAGGCTACACCTTC.

For the CDR3, the DNA is TGTGCCAGCACCTTCGTTGGGTCTACCGTCGGGGAGCAGTACTTC. Translation: CASTFVGSTVGEQYF. The V gene is TRBV11-2, the J gene TRBJ2-7; no definite D call. The V and J ends lost 7 bases and 7 bases respectively, with 23 bases between them. Germline assignment: CDR1 SGHAT and CDR2 FQNNGV. This CDR3 has 15 residues.

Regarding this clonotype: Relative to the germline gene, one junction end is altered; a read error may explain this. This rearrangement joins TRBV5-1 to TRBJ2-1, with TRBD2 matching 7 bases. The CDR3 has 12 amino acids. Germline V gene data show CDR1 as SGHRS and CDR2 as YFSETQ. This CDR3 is CASNLGEGEQFF. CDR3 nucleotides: TGCGCCAGCAACTTGGGGGAGGGTGAGCAGTTCTTC.

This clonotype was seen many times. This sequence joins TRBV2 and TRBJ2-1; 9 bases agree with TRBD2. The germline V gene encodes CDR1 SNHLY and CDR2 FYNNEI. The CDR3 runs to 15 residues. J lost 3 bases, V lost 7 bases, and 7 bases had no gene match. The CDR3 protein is CASNAVAGVYNEQFF. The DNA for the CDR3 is TGTGCCAGCAATGCCGTAGCGGGAGTCTACAATGAGCAGTTCTTC. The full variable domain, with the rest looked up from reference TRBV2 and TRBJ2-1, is EPEVTQTPSHQVTQMGQEVILRCVPISNHLYFYWYRQILGQKVEFLVSFYNNEISEKSEIFDDQFSVERPDGSNFTLKIRSTKLEDSAMYFCASNAVAGVYNEQFFGPGTRLTVL.

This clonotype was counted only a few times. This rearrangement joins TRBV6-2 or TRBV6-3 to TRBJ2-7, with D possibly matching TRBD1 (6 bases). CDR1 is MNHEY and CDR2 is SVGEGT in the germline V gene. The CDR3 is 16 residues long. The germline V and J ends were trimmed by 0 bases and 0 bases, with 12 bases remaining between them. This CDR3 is CASSYSSQDSSYEQYF. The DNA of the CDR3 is TGTGCCAGCAGTTACTCGAGCCAGGACAGCTCCTACGAGCAGTACTTC.

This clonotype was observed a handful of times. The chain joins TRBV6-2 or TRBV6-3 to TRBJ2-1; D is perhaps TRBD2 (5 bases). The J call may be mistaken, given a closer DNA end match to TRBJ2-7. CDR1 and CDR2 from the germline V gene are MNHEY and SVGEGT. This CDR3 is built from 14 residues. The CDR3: CASSYTSAGFEQYF. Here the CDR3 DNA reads TGTGCCAGCAGTTACACGTCCGCGGGTTTTGAGCAGTACTTC.

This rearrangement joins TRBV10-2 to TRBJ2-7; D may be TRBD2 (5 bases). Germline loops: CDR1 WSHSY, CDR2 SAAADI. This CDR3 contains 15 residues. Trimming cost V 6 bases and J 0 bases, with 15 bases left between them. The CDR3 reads CASSGNYLSSYEQYF. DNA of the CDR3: TGCGCCAGCAGCGGGAACTACCTGAGCTCCTACGAGCAGTACTTC.

The DNA for the CDR3 is TGCAGCGTCACCAACGGGAGGAACACTGAAGCTTTCTTT. It is translated as CSVTNGRNTEAFF. V and J are TRBV29-1 and TRBJ1-1; D gene unclear. CDR1 is SQVTM, CDR2 ANQGSEA, per germline. The V gene lost 6 bases and the J gene lost 1 base, with 12 bases spanning the gap. CDR3 size: 13 residues.

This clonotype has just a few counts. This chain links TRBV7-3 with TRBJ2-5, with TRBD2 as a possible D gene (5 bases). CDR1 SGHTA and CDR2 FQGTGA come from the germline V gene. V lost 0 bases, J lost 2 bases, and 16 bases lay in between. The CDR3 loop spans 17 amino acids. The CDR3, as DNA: TGTGCCAGCAGCTTAACTGGGTCAGAGGGTTGGCAAGAGACCCAGTACTTC. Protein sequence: CASSLTGSEGWQETQYF.

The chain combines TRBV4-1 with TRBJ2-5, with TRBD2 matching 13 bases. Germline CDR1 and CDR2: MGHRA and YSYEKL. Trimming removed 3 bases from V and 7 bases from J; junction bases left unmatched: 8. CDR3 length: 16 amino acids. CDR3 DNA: TGCGCCAGCAGCCAGACCGGTCGGACTAGCGGGGGGACCCAGTACTTC. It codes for CASSQTGRTSGGTQYF.

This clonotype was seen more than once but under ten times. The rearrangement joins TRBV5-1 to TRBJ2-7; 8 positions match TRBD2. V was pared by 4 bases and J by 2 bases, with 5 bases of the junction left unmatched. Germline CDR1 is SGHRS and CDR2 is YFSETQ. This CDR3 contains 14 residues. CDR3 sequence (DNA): TGCGCCAGCAGCCGGGAGGGCCGCGCCTACGAGCAGTACTTC. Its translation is CASSREGRAYEQYF.

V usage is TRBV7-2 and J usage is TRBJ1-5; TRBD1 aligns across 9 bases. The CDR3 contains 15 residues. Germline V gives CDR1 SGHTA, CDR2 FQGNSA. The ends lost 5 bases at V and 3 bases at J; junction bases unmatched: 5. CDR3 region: CASSQGQGHNQPQHF. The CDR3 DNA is TGTGCCAGCAGCCAGGGACAGGGCCACAATCAGCCCCAGCATTTT.

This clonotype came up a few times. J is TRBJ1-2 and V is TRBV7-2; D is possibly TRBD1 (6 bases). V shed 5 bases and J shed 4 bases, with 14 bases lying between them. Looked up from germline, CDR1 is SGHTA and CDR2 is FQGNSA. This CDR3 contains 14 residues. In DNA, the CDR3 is TGTGCCAGCAGCACGACAGGAGGGGGCTATGGCTACACCTTC. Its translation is CASSTTGGGYGYTF.